The T cell receptor (beta chain) described here comes from a study of blood T cells in healthy people across ages. This clonotype appeared a few times. This CDR3 region has 15 residues. CDR1 and CDR2 from the germline V gene are DFQATT and SNEGSKA (reference sequence). V was clipped by 2 bases and J by 0 bases; unmatched bases: 6. The use of a sample-barcoded 5' primer and a J-beta primer mix characterized a second PCR of about 6 to 12 cycles. Every sample gave at least 3 million paired-end reads containing CDR3. TCRdb fed the 5' RACE reads into MiXCR, producing one record per CDR3 protein. The sample records roughly 700,000 distinct CDR3 sequences, approximately 50% being singletons.

The source material was blood. This chain joins TRBV20-1 and TRBJ2-7; 8 positions agree with TRBD2. This clonotype was obtained from a woman between 55 and 75 years old in good health. CDR3 coding DNA: TGCAGTGCTAGAACCACTAGCGGAGTCTCCTACGAGCAGTACTTC. It encodes CSARTTSGVSYEQYF.